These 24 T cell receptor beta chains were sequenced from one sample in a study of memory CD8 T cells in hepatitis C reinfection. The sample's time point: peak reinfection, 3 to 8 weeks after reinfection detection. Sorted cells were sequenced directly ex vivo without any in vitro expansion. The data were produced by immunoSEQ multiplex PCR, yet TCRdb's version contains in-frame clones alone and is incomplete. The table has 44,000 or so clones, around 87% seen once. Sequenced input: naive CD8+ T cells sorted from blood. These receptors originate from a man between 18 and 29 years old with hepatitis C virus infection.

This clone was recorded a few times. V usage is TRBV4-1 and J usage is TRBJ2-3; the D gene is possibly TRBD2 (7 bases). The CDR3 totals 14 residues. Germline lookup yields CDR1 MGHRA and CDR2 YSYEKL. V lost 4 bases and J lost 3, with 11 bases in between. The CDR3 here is CASSRGGGTDTQYF. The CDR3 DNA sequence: TGCGCCAGCAGCCGAGGGGGGGGGACAGATACGCAGTATTTT.

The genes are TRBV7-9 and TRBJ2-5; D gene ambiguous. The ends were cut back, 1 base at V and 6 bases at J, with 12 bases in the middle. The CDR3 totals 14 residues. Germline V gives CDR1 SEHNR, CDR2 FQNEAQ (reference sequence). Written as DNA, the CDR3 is TGTGCCAGCAGCTTAGTGCACGGAGAAAAGACCCAGTACTTC. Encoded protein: CASSLVHGEKTQYF.

CDR3 nucleotide sequence: TGTGCCATCAGTGAGCTTTCTAGCGGATACACAGATACGCAGTATTTT. This translates into CAISELSSGYTDTQYF. The chain employs TRBV10-3 and TRBJ2-3; the match to TRBD2 covers 7 bases. V shed 2 bases and J 2 bases; nucleotides not matched to a gene: 7. This CDR3 is 16 amino acids long. CDR1 ENHRY and CDR2 SYGVKD come from the germline V gene.

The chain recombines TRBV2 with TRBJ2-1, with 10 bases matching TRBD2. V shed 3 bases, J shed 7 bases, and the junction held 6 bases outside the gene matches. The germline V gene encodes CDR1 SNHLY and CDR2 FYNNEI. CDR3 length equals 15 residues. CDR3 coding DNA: TGTGCCAGCAGTGACGAGCGGGAGGGCCAGAATGAGCAGTTCTTC. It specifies CASSDEREGQNEQFF. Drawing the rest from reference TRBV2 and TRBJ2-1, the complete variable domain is EPEVTQTPSHQVTQMGQEVILRCVPISNHLYFYWYRQILGQKVEFLVSFYNNEISEKSEIFDDQFSVERPDGSNFTLKIRSTKLEDSAMYFCASSDEREGQNEQFFGPGTRLTVL.

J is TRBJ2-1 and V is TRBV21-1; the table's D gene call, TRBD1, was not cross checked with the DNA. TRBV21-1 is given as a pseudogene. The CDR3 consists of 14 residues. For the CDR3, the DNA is TGTGCCAGCAGCCGATACCGGACAGGGTATGAGCAGTTCTTC. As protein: CASSRYRTGYEQFF.

CDR3: CASSLAGGLAGVSEQFF. In DNA, the CDR3 is TGTGCCAGCAGCTTAGCGGGGGGATTAGCGGGAGTATCTGAGCAGTTCTTC. The chain joins TRBV7-6 to TRBJ2-1, with 9 nucleotides matching TRBD2. The junction had 12 bases not matched to a gene; V was cut back by 0 bases and J by 9 bases. The CDR3 is 17 amino acids. CDR1 and CDR2 from the germline V gene are SGHVS and FNYEAQ.

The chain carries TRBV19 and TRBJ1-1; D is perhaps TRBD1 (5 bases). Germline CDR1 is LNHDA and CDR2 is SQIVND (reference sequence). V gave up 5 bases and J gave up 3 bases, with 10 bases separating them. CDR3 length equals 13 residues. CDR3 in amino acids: CASSYGGDTEAFF. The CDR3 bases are TGTGCCAGTAGTTACGGGGGGGACACTGAAGCTTTCTTT.

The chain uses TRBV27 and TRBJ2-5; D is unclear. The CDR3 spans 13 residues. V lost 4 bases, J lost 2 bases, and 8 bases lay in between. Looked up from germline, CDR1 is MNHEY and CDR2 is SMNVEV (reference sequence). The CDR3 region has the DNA TGTGCCAGCAGTTCGGCGGAACAAGAGACCCAGTACTTC. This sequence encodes CASSSAEQETQYF.

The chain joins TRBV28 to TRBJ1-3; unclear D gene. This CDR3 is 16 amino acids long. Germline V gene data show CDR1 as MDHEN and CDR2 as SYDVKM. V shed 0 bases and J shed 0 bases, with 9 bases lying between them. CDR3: CASSLWHSLSGNTIYF. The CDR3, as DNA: TGTGCCAGCAGTTTATGGCACAGCCTCTCTGGAAACACCATATATTTT.

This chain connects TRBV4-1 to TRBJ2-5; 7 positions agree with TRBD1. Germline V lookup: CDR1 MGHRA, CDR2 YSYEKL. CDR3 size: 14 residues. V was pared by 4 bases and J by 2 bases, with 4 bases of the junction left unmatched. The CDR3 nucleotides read TGCGCCAGCAGCCCTGGACAGGTACAAGAGACCCAGTACTTC. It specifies CASSPGQVQETQYF.

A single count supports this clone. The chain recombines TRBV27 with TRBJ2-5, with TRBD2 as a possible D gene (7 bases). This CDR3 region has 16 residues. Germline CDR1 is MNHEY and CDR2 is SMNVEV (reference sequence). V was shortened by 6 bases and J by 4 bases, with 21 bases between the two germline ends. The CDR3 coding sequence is TGTGCCAGCAGGGGTTTTTTGGGCGGGGGCTTAGAGACCCAGTACTTC. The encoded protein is CASRGFLGGGLETQYF.

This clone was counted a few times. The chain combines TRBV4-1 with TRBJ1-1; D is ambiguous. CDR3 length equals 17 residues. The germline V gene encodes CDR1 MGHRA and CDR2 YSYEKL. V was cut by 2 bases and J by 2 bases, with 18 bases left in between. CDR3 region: CASSQWGPGEGNTEAFF. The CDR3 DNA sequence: TGCGCCAGCAGCCAATGGGGTCCCGGGGAGGGAAACACTGAAGCTTTCTTT.

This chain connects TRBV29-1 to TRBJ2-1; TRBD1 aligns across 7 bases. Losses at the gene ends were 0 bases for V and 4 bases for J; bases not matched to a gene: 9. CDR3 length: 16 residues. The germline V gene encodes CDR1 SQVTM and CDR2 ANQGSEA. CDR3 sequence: CSVEDKDRVYYNEQFF. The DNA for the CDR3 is TGCAGCGTTGAAGACAAAGACAGGGTCTATTACAATGAGCAGTTCTTC.

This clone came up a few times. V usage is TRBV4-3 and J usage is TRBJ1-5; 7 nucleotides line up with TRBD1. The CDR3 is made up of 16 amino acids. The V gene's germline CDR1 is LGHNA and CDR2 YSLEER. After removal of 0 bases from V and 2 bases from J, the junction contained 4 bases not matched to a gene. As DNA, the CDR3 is TGCGCCAGCAGCCAAGATCGGGGGACAGGCAATCAGCCCCAGCATTTT. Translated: CASSQDRGTGNQPQHF.

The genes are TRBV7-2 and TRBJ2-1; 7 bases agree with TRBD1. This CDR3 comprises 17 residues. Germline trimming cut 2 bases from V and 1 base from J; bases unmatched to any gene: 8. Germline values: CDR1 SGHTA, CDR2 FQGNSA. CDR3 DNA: TGTGCCAGCAGCTTACCTCTTACAGGGGAGTCCTACAATGAGCAGTTCTTC. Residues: CASSLPLTGESYNEQFF.

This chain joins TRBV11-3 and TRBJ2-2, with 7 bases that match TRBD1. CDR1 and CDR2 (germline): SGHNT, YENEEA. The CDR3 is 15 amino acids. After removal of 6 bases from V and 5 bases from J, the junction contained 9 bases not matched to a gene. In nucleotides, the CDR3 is TGTGCCAGCAGTCACCGGGACAGCGTGACCGGGGAGCTGTTTTTT. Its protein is CASSHRDSVTGELFF.

Here the CDR3 reads CASSSDPGLFNEQFF. In DNA form, the CDR3 reads TGTGCCAGCAGTTCGGACCCCGGACTTTTTAATGAGCAGTTCTTC. This chain uses TRBV6-5 with TRBJ2-1; maybe TRBD2 (5 bases). Germline V gives CDR1 MNHEY, CDR2 SVGAGI. The CDR3 is 15 residues long. V lost 4 bases and J lost 7, with 17 bases in between.

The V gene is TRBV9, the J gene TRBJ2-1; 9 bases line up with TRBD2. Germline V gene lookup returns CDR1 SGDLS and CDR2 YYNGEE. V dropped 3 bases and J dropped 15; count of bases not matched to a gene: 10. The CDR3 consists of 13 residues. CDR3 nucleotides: TGTGCCAGCAGCGGTAGCGGGGGACCCGTCCCGTTCTTC. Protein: CASSGSGGPVPFF.

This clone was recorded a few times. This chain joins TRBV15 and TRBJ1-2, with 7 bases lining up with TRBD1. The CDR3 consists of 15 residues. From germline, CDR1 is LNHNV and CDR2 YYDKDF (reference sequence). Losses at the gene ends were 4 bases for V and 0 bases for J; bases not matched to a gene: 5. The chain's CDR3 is CATSKTGTANYGYTF. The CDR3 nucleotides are TGTGCCACCAGCAAAACAGGGACAGCTAACTATGGCTACACCTTC.

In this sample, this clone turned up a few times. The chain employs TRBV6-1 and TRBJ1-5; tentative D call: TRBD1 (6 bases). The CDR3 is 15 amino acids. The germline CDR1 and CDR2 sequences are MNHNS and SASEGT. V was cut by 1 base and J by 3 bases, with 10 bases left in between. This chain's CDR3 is CASSEDRAPNQPQHF. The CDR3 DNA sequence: TGTGCCAGCAGTGAAGACAGGGCGCCCAATCAGCCCCAGCATTTT.

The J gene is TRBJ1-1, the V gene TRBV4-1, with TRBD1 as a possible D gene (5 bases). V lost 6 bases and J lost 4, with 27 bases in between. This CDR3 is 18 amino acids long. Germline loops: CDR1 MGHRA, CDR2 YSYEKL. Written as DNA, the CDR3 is TGCGCCAGCAGGCAGAACCCGAATGTGGGGGTGGGAGGCACTGAAGCTTTCTTT. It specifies CASRQNPNVGVGGTEAFF.

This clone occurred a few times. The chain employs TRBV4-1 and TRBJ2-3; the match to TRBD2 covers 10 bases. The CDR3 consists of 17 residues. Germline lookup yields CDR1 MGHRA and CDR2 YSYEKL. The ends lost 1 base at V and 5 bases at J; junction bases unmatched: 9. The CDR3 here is CASSQAQRGGLGDTQYF. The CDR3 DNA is TGCGCCAGCAGCCAAGCCCAGCGGGGGGGTTTGGGAGATACGCAGTATTTT.

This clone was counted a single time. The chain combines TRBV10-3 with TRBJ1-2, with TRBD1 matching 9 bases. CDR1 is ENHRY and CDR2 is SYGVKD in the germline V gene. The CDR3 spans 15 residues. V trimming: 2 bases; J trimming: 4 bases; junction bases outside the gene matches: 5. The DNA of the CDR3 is TGTGCCATCAGTGAGGGGACAGGGCTCTTCTATGGCTACACCTTC. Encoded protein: CAISEGTGLFYGYTF.

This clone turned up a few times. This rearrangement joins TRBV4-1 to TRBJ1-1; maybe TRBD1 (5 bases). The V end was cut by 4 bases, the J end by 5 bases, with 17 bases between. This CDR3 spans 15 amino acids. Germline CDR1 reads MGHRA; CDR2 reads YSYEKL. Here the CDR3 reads CASSPSWGAETEAFF. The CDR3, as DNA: TGCGCCAGCAGCCCCTCGTGGGGCGCGGAGACTGAAGCTTTCTTT.